A single sample is the source of the 12 T cell receptor beta chains below, sequenced in a study of blood T cell repertoires in COVID-19. Data came from immunoSEQ multiplex PCR; TCRdb stores just in-frame clones and leaves some out. The profile shows over 150,000 clones, over 75% of them singletons. Sequenced: peripheral blood. The receptors were gathered from a man aged 55-75 years with COVID-19, enrolled during active disease.

This clone was counted only a few times. The chain links TRBV19 to TRBJ1-1, with TRBD1 identical over 7 bases. This CDR3 has 14 residues. The ends lost 9 bases at V and 5 bases at J; junction bases unmatched: 12. Germline CDR1 is LNHDA and CDR2 is SQIVND (reference sequence). CDR3 sequence reads: CASKKGAQNTEAFF. CDR3 bases: TGTGCCAGCAAGAAGGGGGCACAGAATACTGAAGCTTTCTTT.

This chain joins TRBV7-2 and TRBJ2-3, with 7 bases fitting TRBD2. Unmatched junction bases numbered 13, after V lost 5 bases and J lost 5 bases. There are 16 residues in the CDR3. Germline CDR1 SGHTA, CDR2 FQGNSA. CDR3 residues: CASSPRVGGMGDTQYF. CDR3 DNA sequence: TGTGCCAGCAGCCCAAGAGTGGGGGGGATGGGAGATACGCAGTATTTT.

The chain carries TRBV6-6 and TRBJ1-3; D uncertain. V lost 6 bases to trimming and J lost 3 bases, with 30 bases between them. Germline values: CDR1 MNHNY, CDR2 SVGAGI (reference sequence). This CDR3 has 20 residues. Here the CDR3 DNA reads TGTGCCAGCAGCCCCACCCCACCCCGGGCAGCGGCTGCTCGTGGAAACACCATATATTTT. As protein: CASSPTPPRAAAARGNTIYF.

The CDR3 here is CASSSVGRVNQPQHF. The CDR3 DNA reads TGTGCCAGCAGTTCCGTGGGCAGGGTCAATCAGCCCCAGCATTTT. This chain links TRBV6-5 with TRBJ1-5; a weak D match, TRBD1 (5 bases). With 4 bases removed from V and 3 bases from J, the gap between germline ends came to 13 bases. CDR1 MNHEY and CDR2 SVGAGI come from the germline V gene. The CDR3 length is 15 residues.

The chain has TRBV19 and TRBJ2-6, with TRBD1 matching over 7 bases. Trimming removed 5 bases from V and 3 bases from J; junction bases left unmatched: 10. The CDR3 totals 17 residues. Looked up from germline, CDR1 is LNHDA and CDR2 is SQIVND (reference sequence). CDR3 sequence: CASSPGTAPNGANVLTF. CDR3 DNA: TGTGCCAGTAGTCCCGGGACAGCTCCCAATGGGGCCAACGTCCTGACTTTC.

About this clone: The same CDR3 is also encoded by other DNA sequences in this sample. This chain links TRBV18 with TRBJ2-3, with TRBD1 identical over 10 bases. The CDR3 runs 15 residues. Germline V gene sequence: CDR1 KGHSH, CDR2 LQKENI. Losses at the gene ends were 3 bases for V and 6 bases for J; bases not matched to a gene: 6. CDR3: CASSPRQGAADTQYF. CDR3 in DNA: TGTGCCAGCTCACCGCGACAGGGGGCTGCCGATACGCAGTATTTT.

In its sample, this clone was seen once. This chain joins TRBV4-3 and TRBJ2-3; 9 nucleotides line up with TRBD2. CDR3 length equals 14 residues. Trimming at V came to 8 bases and at J to 3 bases, leaving 6 bases not matched to a gene. The germline V gene encodes CDR1 LGHNA and CDR2 YSLEER. The CDR3 nucleotides are TGCGCCAGCGGGCTAGCGGGGATAACAGATACGCAGTATTTT. This translates into CASGLAGITDTQYF.

This chain connects TRBV24-1 to TRBJ1-5; the D is unclear. The germline CDR1 and CDR2 sequences are KGHDR and SFDVKD. The germline V and J ends were trimmed by 3 bases and 7 bases, with 9 bases remaining between them. The CDR3 has 13 amino acids. CDR3 sequence (DNA): TGTGCCACCAGTGATGGAGGACCGCAGCCCCAGCATTTT. Its translation is CATSDGGPQPQHF.

A few counts support this clone. The rearrangement uses TRBV19 and TRBJ1-2; 7 positions agree with TRBD1. Germline V lookup: CDR1 LNHDA, CDR2 SQIVND (reference sequence). CDR3 length equals 14 residues. V shed 6 bases, J shed 5 bases, and the junction held 9 bases outside the gene matches. CDR3 loop: CASRQRGGGYGYTF. In nucleotides, the CDR3 is TGTGCCAGTAGGCAGAGAGGGGGCGGATATGGCTACACCTTC.

The V and J genes are TRBV5-8 and TRBJ2-5; the D is unclear. There are 11 residues in the CDR3. Germline CDR1 reads SGHTS; CDR2 reads YDEGEE. The V end was cut by 1 base, the J end by 4 bases, with 2 bases between. CDR3 sequence reads: CASSLLETQYF. The CDR3 nucleotides read TGTGCCAGCAGCTTGCTAGAGACCCAGTACTTC.

The V call is TRBV30, the J call TRBJ2-7, with D possibly being TRBD2 (5 bases). Germline values: CDR1 GTSNPN, CDR2 SVGIG (reference sequence). V was shortened by 0 bases and J by 6 bases, with 18 bases between the two germline ends. The CDR3 has 15 amino acids. Written as DNA, the CDR3 is TGTGCCTGGAGTGTCTTGACCAGCGGCCCAACCGAGCAGTACTTC. This sequence encodes CAWSVLTSGPTEQYF.

The J gene is TRBJ2-1, the V gene TRBV2; 12 nucleotides agree with TRBD2. Germline loops: CDR1 SNHLY, CDR2 FYNNEI. V lost 7 bases, J lost 9 bases, and 13 bases stayed unmatched. This CDR3 is 16 amino acids long. The CDR3 loop reads CASTTTGLAGRGEQFF. The CDR3, as DNA: TGTGCCAGCACAACAACCGGACTAGCGGGGAGGGGTGAGCAGTTCTTC.